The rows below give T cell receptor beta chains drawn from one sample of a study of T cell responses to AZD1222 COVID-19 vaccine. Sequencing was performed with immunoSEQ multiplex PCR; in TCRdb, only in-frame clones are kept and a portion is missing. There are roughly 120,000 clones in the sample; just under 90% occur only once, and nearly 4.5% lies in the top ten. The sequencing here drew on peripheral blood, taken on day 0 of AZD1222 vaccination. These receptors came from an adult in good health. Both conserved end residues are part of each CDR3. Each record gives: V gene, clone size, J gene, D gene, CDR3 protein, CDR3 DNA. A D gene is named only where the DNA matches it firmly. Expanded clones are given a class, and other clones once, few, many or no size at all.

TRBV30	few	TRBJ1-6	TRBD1	CAWTHAQGASNSPLHF	TGTGCCTGGACCCACGCCCAGGGGGCGAGTAATTCACCCCTCCACTTT
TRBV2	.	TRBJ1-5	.	CASSDSNQPQHF	TGTGCCAGCAGTGACTCTAATCAGCCCCAGCATTTT
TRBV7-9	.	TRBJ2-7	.	CASSLAKNHPYEQYF	TGTGCCAGCAGCTTAGCCAAAAACCATCCCTACGAGCAGTACTTC
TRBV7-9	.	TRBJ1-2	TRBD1	CASSSPGQGVTGYTF	TGTGCCAGCAGCTCCCCGGGACAGGGGGTGACTGGCTACACCTTC
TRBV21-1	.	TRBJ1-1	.	CASSKDYRKARTEAFF	TGTGCCAGCAGCAAAGACTACCGAAAGGCTAGGACTGAAGCTTTCTTT
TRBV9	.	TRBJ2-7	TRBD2	CASSVGLAGGSSYEQYF	TGTGCCAGCAGCGTAGGGCTAGCGGGGGGGAGCTCCTACGAGCAGTACTTC
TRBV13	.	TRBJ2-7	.	CASSLGSEQYF	TGTGCCAGCAGCTTAGGTTCCGAGCAGTACTTC
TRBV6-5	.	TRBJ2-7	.	CASSTQDARMYF	TGTGCCAGCAGTACACAGGACGCCAGAATGTACTTC
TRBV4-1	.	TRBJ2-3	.	CASSRILRGPRTDTQYF	TGCGCCAGCAGCCGCATCCTCCGGGGGCCCCGCACAGATACGCAGTATTTT
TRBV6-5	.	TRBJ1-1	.	CASRATGNTEAFF	TGTGCCAGCCGGGCGACAGGGAACACTGAAGCTTTCTTT
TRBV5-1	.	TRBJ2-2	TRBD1	CASKGQGTKRTGELFF	TGCGCCAGCAAGGGACAGGGGACAAAGCGCACCGGGGAGCTGTTTTTT
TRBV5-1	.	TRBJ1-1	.	CASSLDRDNTEAFF	TGCGCCAGCAGCTTGGACAGGGATAACACTGAAGCTTTCTTT
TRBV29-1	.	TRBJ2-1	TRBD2	CSGTSLGPEQFF	TGCAGCGGGACTAGTTTGGGGCCCGAGCAGTTCTTC
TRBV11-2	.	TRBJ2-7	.	CASSLENSGEQYF	TGTGCCAGCAGCTTAGAGAATAGTGGCGAGCAGTACTTC
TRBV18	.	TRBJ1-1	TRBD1	CASSPRRGQENTEAFF	TGTGCCAGCTCACCACGAAGAGGACAGGAGAACACTGAAGCTTTCTTT
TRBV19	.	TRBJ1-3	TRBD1	CASRVTGAGNTIYF	TGTGCCAGTAGAGTCACAGGGGCTGGAAACACCATATATTTT
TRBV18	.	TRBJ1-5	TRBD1	CASSPGTALAGAPQHF	TGTGCCAGCTCACCTGGGACAGCCTTGGCGGGAGCGCCCCAGCATTTT
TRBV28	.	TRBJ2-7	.	CASNPSSTGSYEQYF	TGTGCCAGCAACCCTTCCTCGACAGGCTCCTACGAGCAGTACTTC
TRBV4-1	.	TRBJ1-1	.	CASSPEQRTEAFF	TGCGCCAGCAGCCCGGAACAGAGGACTGAAGCTTTCTTT
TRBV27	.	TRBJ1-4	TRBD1	CASSLGTVNEKLFF	TGTGCCAGCAGTTTAGGGACAGTGAATGAAAAACTGTTTTTT